The sequence of this TCR beta chain was determined in a study of T cells after yellow fever vaccination. Details on this clonotype: The antigen remains unidentified.

The study made its TCR cDNA through 5'RACE template switching. That step introduced a universal primer site along with UMIs. Via MiXCR, TCRdb re-called the 5' RACE reads, giving one row per CDR3 protein. The sample has about 360,000 distinct CDR3 sequences; roughly 6.2% are singletons. Study-wide points: From the bulk population, abundant clonotypes could contaminate and appear within FACS-sorted repertoires. Most clones from primary vaccination were detected again post-booster (96% CD4, around 90% CD8).

V was clipped by 5 bases and J by 7 bases, with 6 bases between them. Per germline, CDR1 SEHNR and CDR2 FQNEAQ (reference sequence). CDR3 length equals 12 residues. Here the sequenced sample was PBMCs, taken 5 days after the yellow fever booster vaccination. The chain employs TRBV7-9 and TRBJ1-6, with D unclear. This TCR was recovered from a young man who received the YFV17D yellow fever vaccine. The CDR3, as DNA: TGTGCCAGCAGCATCAGGAATTCACCCCTCCACTTT. Protein: CASSIRNSPLHF. Looking up the rest from reference TRBV7-9 and TRBJ1-6 gives the full variable domain: DTGVSQNPRHKITKRGQNVTFRCDPISEHNRLYWYRQTLGQGPEFLTYFQNEAQLEKSRLLSDRFSAERPKGSFSTLEIQRTEQGDSAMYLCASSIRNSPLHFGNGTRLTVT.